The 22 T cell receptor beta chains reported below all come from one sample, sequenced in a study of Graves' ophthalmopathy and Graves' hyperthyroidism. Amplified material comprised TCR beta CDR3 regions derived from RNA transcripts. A first-round RT-PCR used HTBI primers, followed by a second-round multiplex PCR. TCRdb reanalysed the multiplex PCR reads using MiXCR and keeps one entry per CDR3 protein. The sample holds about 210,000 distinct CDR3 sequences, about 32% seen once. Sequenced: peripheral blood. The receptors originated from a man between 50 and 59 years old with Graves' ophthalmopathy.

The rearrangement joins TRBV25-1 to TRBJ1-2; 9 bases agree with TRBD1. This CDR3 has 17 amino acids. The trim removed 6 bases at V and 4 bases at J, leaving 15 bases unmatched. CDR1 is MGHDK, CDR2 SYGVNS, per germline. CDR3 protein: CASSPFGTGNRGYGYTF. For the CDR3, the DNA is TGTGCCAGCAGCCCCTTCGGGACAGGGAACCGTGGCTATGGCTACACCTTC.

The chain is built from TRBV5-1 and TRBJ1-1, with D hard to call. V was pared by 1 base and J by 11 bases, with 15 bases between. In germline, CDR1 is SGHRS, CDR2 YFSETQ. The length of the CDR3 is 13 residues. The CDR3 reads CASSLLSPTGAFF. Written as DNA, the CDR3 is TGCGCCAGCAGCTTGCTTTCCCCTACCGGCGCTTTCTTT.

This clonotype showed up many times. This chain links TRBV28 with TRBJ1-2, with TRBD1 matching over 12 bases. Germline loops: CDR1 MDHEN, CDR2 SYDVKM. The V gene end was trimmed by 5 bases and the J gene end by 8 bases; junction bases not matched to a gene: 18. CDR3 length equals 18 residues. The CDR3 DNA reads as TGTGCCAGCAGTCCCGGGGGGGGACAGGGGGCCTTTGGCACGGGCTACACCTTC. Translation gives CASSPGGGQGAFGTGYTF.

This clonotype has at least ten counts. The rearrangement links TRBV19 to TRBJ2-2, with 9 bases fitting TRBD2. Germline CDR1 reads LNHDA; CDR2 reads SQIVND (reference sequence). CDR3 length: 17 residues. V lost 6 bases, J lost 5 bases, and 13 bases stayed unmatched. CDR3 sequence: CASSTGSSGIGTGELFF. DNA of the CDR3: TGTGCCAGTAGCACAGGGTCTAGCGGGATAGGAACCGGGGAGCTGTTTTTT.

This clonotype came up many times. The CDR3 DNA reads TGTGCCAGCAGCACTCTACCGAAGATACTAGGTTCCGGGGAGCTGTTTTTT. It translates to CASSTLPKILGSGELFF. The chain links TRBV7-3 to TRBJ2-2; possibly TRBD2 for D (5 bases). CDR1 is SGHTA, CDR2 FQGTGA, per germline. V lost 5 bases to trimming and J lost 6 bases, with 22 bases between them. The CDR3 contains 17 residues.

This clonotype appeared many times. V gene TRBV11-2 combines with J gene TRBJ2-7, with TRBD1 matching 7 bases. Germline V gene sequence: CDR1 SGHAT, CDR2 FQNNGV. This CDR3 is built from 13 residues. V was pared by 5 bases and J by 3 bases, with 4 bases of the junction left unmatched. CDR3 loop: CASSPTGNYEQYF. CDR3 nucleotide sequence: TGTGCCAGCAGCCCGACAGGGAACTACGAGCAGTACTTC.

This clonotype was observed at least ten times. The rearrangement uses TRBV15 and TRBJ2-2, with D maybe TRBD2 (6 bases). The germline V gene encodes CDR1 LNHNV and CDR2 YYDKDF (reference sequence). V was cut by 1 base and J by 5 bases, with 8 bases left in between. This CDR3 has 14 residues. CDR3 sequence (DNA): TGTGCCACCAGCAGAGTTGGGGGGACCGGGGAGCTGTTTTTT. It specifies CATSRVGGTGELFF.

In its sample, this clonotype was seen many times. The rearrangement links TRBV28 to TRBJ2-7, with D unresolved. Trimming cost V 5 bases and J 7 bases, with 15 bases left between them. The germline V gene has CDR1 MDHEN and CDR2 SYDVKM. The CDR3 runs to 13 residues. CDR3: CASSNSGSNEQYF. The CDR3 DNA sequence: TGTGCCAGCAGTAACAGTGGTTCAAATGAGCAGTACTTC.

A few counts support this clonotype. V and J are TRBV28 and TRBJ2-5; D may correspond to TRBD1 or TRBD2 (5 bases each). The CDR3 is made up of 14 amino acids. V was pared by 3 bases and J by 5 bases, with 13 bases between. Germline loops: CDR1 MDHEN, CDR2 SYDVKM. The DNA for the CDR3 is TGTGCCAGCAGTTTCCGGGACCGTCCGGAGACCCAGTACTTC. This translates into CASSFRDRPETQYF.

The J gene is TRBJ1-5, the V gene TRBV20-1; D unclear. Trimming pared 4 bases from V and 9 bases from J, leaving 25 bases between. This CDR3 has 16 residues. Per germline, CDR1 DFQATT and CDR2 SNEGSKA (reference sequence). The CDR3 is CSAKSIDGSGFRPQHF. The CDR3 DNA reads as TGCAGTGCTAAAAGTATAGACGGATCCGGTTTTAGGCCCCAGCATTTT.

V is TRBV6-2 or TRBV6-3 and J is TRBJ2-2; D not resolved. The CDR3 has 15 residues. V lost 1 base and J 2 bases, leaving 8 bases between the germline ends. Germline V gene lookup returns CDR1 MNHEY and CDR2 SVGEGT. DNA of the CDR3: TGTGCCAGCAGTTACTGGGTCACAAACACCGGGGAGCTGTTTTTT. Protein: CASSYWVTNTGELFF.

The chain recombines TRBV6-1 with TRBJ1-5; D not resolved. V shed 8 bases and J shed 5 bases, with 10 bases lying between them. CDR1 is MNHNS and CDR2 is SASEGT in the germline V gene. The CDR3 totals 12 residues. CDR3 nucleotides: TGTGCCAGCGAACGGTTGTATCAGCCCCAGCATTTT. Its protein is CASERLYQPQHF.

This sequence joins TRBV12-3 or TRBV12-4 and TRBJ1-2; D possibly corresponds to TRBD1 (5 bases). Trimming left V 5 bases short and J 0 bases short, with 16 bases between. The length of the CDR3 is 16 residues. This CDR3 reads CASSLLPGLANYGYTF. Written as DNA, the CDR3 is TGTGCCAGCAGTCTTCTGCCAGGGCTAGCTAACTATGGCTACACCTTC.

This clonotype was picked up many times. The chain carries TRBV6-1 and TRBJ1-5; perhaps TRBD1 as D (6 bases). Germline V CDR1 and CDR2: MNHNS, SASEGT. The CDR3 spans 14 residues. V was pared by 4 bases and J by 9 bases, with 16 bases between. The CDR3 reads CASSGRGGGRPQHF. Written as DNA, the CDR3 is TGTGCCAGCAGTGGTAGGGGGGGGGGGAGGCCCCAGCATTTT.

This chain joins TRBV28 and TRBJ1-6; D not resolved. The CDR3 length is 19 residues. Between the trimmed V and J ends, which lost 7 bases and 0 bases, there was a span of 22 bases. Germline-derived CDR1 and CDR2 are MDHEN and SYDVKM. CDR3 coding DNA: TGTGCCAGCACCCCATACTCCGGCAGCTCAAGCTCCTATAATTCACCCCTCCACTTT. This translates into CASTPYSGSSSSYNSPLHF.

The rearrangement links TRBV7-2 to TRBJ1-2, with D tentatively TRBD1 (5 bases). This CDR3 is 13 amino acids long. Germline CDR1 and CDR2: SGHTA and FQGNSA. The V end lost 6 bases, the J end lost 1 base, and 9 bases lay between the germline ends. In nucleotides, the CDR3 is TGTGCCAGCAGACAAGACAGTAACTATGGCTACACCTTC. It translates to CASRQDSNYGYTF.

This clonotype has ten or more counts. The CDR3 sequence is CASSLVRTSYEQYF. As DNA, the CDR3 is TGTGCCAGCAGCTTAGTTCGGACTAGCTACGAGCAGTACTTC. The chain links TRBV11-2 to TRBJ2-7, with TRBD2 identical over 7 bases. There are 14 residues in the CDR3. Per the germline V gene, CDR1 is SGHAT and CDR2 is FQNNGV. Germline trimming cut 1 base from V and 3 bases from J; bases unmatched to any gene: 3.

This clonotype has ten or more counts. This chain links TRBV27 with TRBJ1-5, with TRBD1 matching over 10 bases. CDR3 size: 16 residues. CDR1 and CDR2 (germline): MNHEY, SMNVEV (reference sequence). V lost 5 bases and J lost 4; bases outside the gene matches: 8. Here the CDR3 DNA reads TGTGCCAGCAGTCCCCAAGGACAGGGGGGAAATCAGCCCCAGCATTTT. It yields the protein CASSPQGQGGNQPQHF.

The gene calls are TRBV6-5 and TRBJ1-1; no definite D call. V gave up 0 bases and J gave up 0 bases, with 11 bases separating them. Germline lookup yields CDR1 MNHEY and CDR2 SVGAGI. This CDR3 comprises 16 residues. The CDR3: CASSYSSAGMNTEAFF. The CDR3 coding sequence is TGTGCCAGCAGTTACTCGAGCGCGGGAATGAACACTGAAGCTTTCTTT.

This clonotype came up many times. This chain uses TRBV5-1 with TRBJ1-2; no clear D. This CDR3 is built from 14 residues. The germline CDR1 and CDR2 sequences are SGHRS and YFSETQ. V lost 5 bases and J 8 bases, leaving 19 bases between the germline ends. Here the CDR3 DNA reads TGCGCCAGCAGTACCCGGGCCATCGATTCGGGCTACACCTTC. Translating it yields CASSTRAIDSGYTF. The variable domain in full, with the rest retrieved from reference TRBV5-1 and TRBJ1-2, is KAGVTQTPRYLIKTRGQQVTLSCSPISGHRSVSWYQQTPGQGLQFLFEYFSETQRNKGNFPGRFSGRQFSNSRSEMNVSTLELGDSALYLCASSTRAIDSGYTFGSGTRLTVV.

This clonotype has a count of ten or more. The V call is TRBV29-1, the J call TRBJ1-2; D not resolved. CDR3 length equals 15 residues. Trimming took 0 bases from V and 0 from J, leaving 11 bases between them. Germline lookup yields CDR1 SQVTM and CDR2 ANQGSEA. CDR3: CSVEEGGRANYGYTF. The CDR3 DNA reads TGCAGCGTTGAAGAGGGCGGGAGAGCTAACTATGGCTACACCTTC.

This clonotype has a count of ten or more. The V and J genes are TRBV20-1 and TRBJ2-5; 10 nucleotides align to TRBD2. This CDR3 contains 17 residues. V shed 3 bases, J shed 1 base, and the junction held 11 bases outside the gene matches. Germline loops: CDR1 DFQATT, CDR2 SNEGSKA (reference sequence). CDR3 sequence: CSARHPAGGVIQETQYF. The CDR3 DNA sequence: TGCAGTGCTAGGCATCCAGCGGGAGGGGTGATCCAAGAGACCCAGTACTTC.